The 23 T cell receptor beta chains listed next were all sequenced from one sample in a study of blood T cells in healthy people across ages. A second PCR of about 7 to 11 cycles used a sample-barcoded 5' primer and a J-beta primer mix. Each CDR3 protein gets one entry after TCRdb re-called the 5' RACE reads with MiXCR. The table shows 800,000 to 900,000 distinct CDR3 sequences, with about 59% occurring only once. The sequencing sample was made of blood. These receptors were taken from a man aged 25 to 40 in good health.

The chain links TRBV2 to TRBJ2-3; the D gene is possibly TRBD2 (6 bases). V lost 7 bases and J lost 3, with 17 bases in between. This CDR3 spans 15 amino acids. Germline CDR1 and CDR2: SNHLY and FYNNEI. The DNA of the CDR3 is TGTGCCAGCACCAGGAGGAGGGGCAGTACAGATACGCAGTATTTT. This translates into CASTRRRGSTDTQYF.

This clonotype was found a few times. A much larger clone lies a single base off, so this may be a read error. CDR3 sequence (DNA): TGCGCCAGCAGCCAATTCGGTGCGGGGGGGCAGTACAATGAGCAGTACTTC. Its translation: CASSQFGAGGQYNEQYF. The gene calls are TRBV4-3 and TRBJ2-7; 9 bases match TRBD2. The germline CDR1 and CDR2 sequences are LGHNA and YSLEER. The V and J ends lost 2 bases and 7 bases, in that order; junction bases with no gene match: 15. This CDR3 comprises 17 residues.

This clonotype was picked up a small number of times. The chain recombines TRBV20-1 with TRBJ1-2; 10 nucleotides line up with TRBD1. This CDR3 has 14 residues. Per the germline V gene, CDR1 is DFQATT and CDR2 is SNEGSKA (reference sequence). With V trimmed by 5 bases and J by 5 bases, 8 bases remained unmatched. The CDR3 nucleotides read TGCAGTGCTCGACTGGACAGGGGGAATTATGGCTACACCTTC. Translated: CSARLDRGNYGYTF.

The chain has TRBV7-2 and TRBJ2-7, with 9 bases that match TRBD2. The CDR3 runs 15 residues. CDR1 is SGHTA, CDR2 FQGNSA, per germline. Losses at the gene ends were 2 bases for V and 2 bases for J; bases not matched to a gene: 4. This chain's CDR3 is CASSLSSGGTYEQYF. The DNA for the CDR3 is TGTGCCAGCAGCTTATCGAGCGGGGGGACCTACGAGCAGTACTTC.

The J gene is TRBJ2-3, the V gene TRBV10-3; unclear D gene. This CDR3 has 15 amino acids. Trimming left V 3 bases short and J 0 bases short, with 10 bases between. Germline values: CDR1 ENHRY, CDR2 SYGVKD. CDR3 sequence reads: CAISDEPLSTDTQYF. Written as DNA, the CDR3 is TGTGCCATCAGTGATGAACCTCTTAGCACAGATACGCAGTATTTT.

The chain couples TRBV12-3 or TRBV12-4 to TRBJ2-5; the match to TRBD1 covers 7 bases. The CDR3 is 14 amino acids. J gave up 11 bases and V 5 bases, and 14 bases lay outside the gene matches. Here the CDR3 DNA reads TGTGCCAGCAGTGCCGGACAGGAGAACAATGAGCAGTACTTC. Protein sequence: CASSAGQENNEQYF.

CDR3 sequence (DNA): TGTGCCAGCAAAGAACAGACCAACTATAATTCACCCCTCCACTTT. Translation: CASKEQTNYNSPLHF. The chain joins TRBV2 to TRBJ1-6; the D is unclear. The germline CDR1 and CDR2 sequences are SNHLY and FYNNEI. The CDR3 contains 15 residues. The germline V and J ends were trimmed by 7 bases and 3 bases, with 13 bases remaining between them.

This clonotype was counted a few times. The chain couples TRBV7-9 to TRBJ2-4, with D hard to call. The tail of the sequence fits TRBJ2-5 better, so the J call may be wrong. CDR3 length: 14 amino acids. The germline V gene has CDR1 SEHNR and CDR2 FQNEAQ (reference sequence). CDR3 DNA sequence: TGTGCCAGCAGCTTAGAGGCAGCCCAGGAGACCCAGTACTTC. Amino acids: CASSLEAAQETQYF.

This sequence joins TRBV6-2 or TRBV6-3 and TRBJ1-5; D is unresolved. Deletions cut 6 bases from V and 1 base from J, with 10 bases between. The CDR3 runs to 14 residues. The germline gives CDR1 MNHEY, CDR2 SVGEGT. CDR3 protein: CASRPAPSNQPQHF. CDR3 nucleotide sequence: TGTGCCAGCAGGCCCGCCCCCAGCAATCAGCCCCAGCATTTT.

This clonotype was counted at least ten times. This sequence joins TRBV7-6 and TRBJ2-7; D perhaps matches TRBD1 (5 bases). The CDR3 covers 16 residues. Germline CDR1 is SGHVS and CDR2 is FNYEAQ. V was trimmed by 5 bases and J by 6 bases, leaving 23 bases between them. The CDR3 region is CASSPPQAIGVLEQYF. In nucleotides, the CDR3 is TGTGCCAGCAGCCCCCCCCAGGCAATAGGGGTTCTCGAGCAGTACTTC.

This clonotype was counted a few times. The chain employs TRBV15 and TRBJ2-3, with D maybe TRBD2 (5 bases). This CDR3 region has 15 residues. The germline CDR1 and CDR2 sequences are LNHNV and YYDKDF (reference sequence). V gave up 1 base and J gave up 0 bases, with 8 bases separating them. CDR3 loop: CATSRARRSTDTQYF. The CDR3 DNA is TGTGCCACCAGCAGAGCGAGGAGGAGCACAGATACGCAGTATTTT.

The chain has TRBV6-2 or TRBV6-3 and TRBJ1-5, with D perhaps matching TRBD1 (5 bases). Trimming cost V 4 bases and J 5 bases, with 12 bases left between them. The germline gives CDR1 MNHEY, CDR2 SVGEGT. This CDR3 spans 14 amino acids. DNA of the CDR3: TGTGCCAGCAGTTCCTTGGGGGGGTATCAGCCCCAGCATTTT. Translation gives CASSSLGGYQPQHF.

J is TRBJ2-3 and V is TRBV7-9, with 7 bases lining up with TRBD2. There are 12 residues in the CDR3. Germline V lookup: CDR1 SEHNR, CDR2 FQNEAQ (reference sequence). The ends lost 3 bases at V and 12 bases at J; junction bases unmatched: 6. The CDR3 loop reads CASSFSLAGQYF. CDR3 coding DNA: TGTGCCAGCAGCTTTTCATTAGCGGGTCAGTATTTT.

This chain uses TRBV5-1 with TRBJ2-1; TRBD2 is a possible D gene (5 bases). Trimming cost V 4 bases and J 15 bases, with 20 bases left between them. Per the germline V gene, CDR1 is SGHRS and CDR2 is YFSETQ. CDR3 length equals 13 residues. The CDR3 region is CASSDLGWGVWFF. CDR3 nucleotides: TGCGCCAGCAGCGACTTGGGCTGGGGAGTGTGGTTCTTC.

The table lists this clonotype with a few counts. This chain uses TRBV12-3 or TRBV12-4 with TRBJ2-1; D gene unclear. Trimming removed 6 bases from V and 9 bases from J, with 12 bases in between. The CDR3 has 12 residues. The CDR3 DNA reads TGTGCCAGCAGCTACCAGACGGGTGAGCAGTTCTTC. This sequence encodes CASSYQTGEQFF.

The J gene is TRBJ2-3, the V gene TRBV29-1, with D perhaps matching TRBD1 (5 bases). The CDR3 runs to 14 residues. Trimming pared 7 bases from V and 6 bases from J, leaving 20 bases between. Germline CDR1 SQVTM, CDR2 ANQGSEA. The CDR3 is CSALSQGSGDTQYF. The CDR3 DNA is TGCAGCGCTCTTTCTCAGGGAAGTGGGGATACGCAGTATTTT.

This clonotype appeared once. J is TRBJ1-5 and V is TRBV20-1; maybe TRBD1 (5 bases). From germline, CDR1 is DFQATT and CDR2 SNEGSKA (reference sequence). Trimming stripped 0 bases from V and 5 bases from J, with 5 bases between. The CDR3 contains 12 residues. In nucleotides, the CDR3 is TGCAGTGCTAGAGAGGGGCATCAGCCCCAGCATTTT. It specifies CSAREGHQPQHF.

The genes are TRBV20-1 and TRBJ2-7, with 9 bases fitting TRBD2. J lost 5 bases, V lost 3 bases, and 11 bases had no gene match. Looked up from germline, CDR1 is DFQATT and CDR2 is SNEGSKA (reference sequence). CDR3 length: 15 amino acids. CDR3 amino acids: CSASFQRGVSHEQYF. Written as DNA, the CDR3 is TGCAGTGCTAGTTTTCAGCGGGGGGTTTCCCACGAGCAGTACTTC.

The chain carries TRBV29-1 and TRBJ2-7; TRBD2 is a possible D gene (5 bases). CDR1 and CDR2 (germline): SQVTM, ANQGSEA. Trimming removed 4 bases from V and 2 bases from J, with 12 bases in between. CDR3 length: 13 amino acids. CDR3 sequence: CSVGGAVTYEQYF. CDR3 nucleotides: TGCAGCGTTGGTGGAGCGGTCACCTACGAGCAGTACTTC.

There are a few counts of this clonotype. As DNA, the CDR3 is TGTGCCAGCAGCTACTATTTAGGGGGCGGCCTATACAATGAGCAGTTCTTC. Translation: CASSYYLGGGLYNEQFF. The chain has TRBV7-8 and TRBJ2-1, with 7 bases aligning to TRBD1. The V segment lost 4 bases and the J segment 4 bases; nucleotides outside the gene matches: 13. CDR3 size: 17 residues. Germline CDR1 is SGHVS and CDR2 is FQNEAQ. The full variable domain, its missing parts supplied by reference TRBV7-8 and TRBJ2-1, is GAGVSQSPRYKVAKRGQDVALRCDPISGHVSLFWYQQALGQGPEFLTYFQNEAQLDKSGLPSDRFFAERPEGSVSTLKIQRTQQEDSAVYLCASSYYLGGGLYNEQFFGPGTRLTVL.

The gene calls are TRBV19 and TRBJ2-1, with 8 bases lining up with TRBD1. Germline values: CDR1 LNHDA, CDR2 SQIVND (reference sequence). CDR3 length equals 14 residues. V lost 5 bases to trimming and J lost 13 bases; unmatched junction nucleotides: 13. CDR3 loop: CASSDRTGLETQFF. The CDR3 region has the DNA TGTGCCAGTAGTGATCGGACAGGGTTAGAGACCCAGTTCTTC. The full variable domain, with the rest looked up from reference TRBV19 and TRBJ2-1, is DGGITQSPKYLFRKEGQNVTLSCEQNLNHDAMYWYRQDPGQGLRLIYYSQIVNDFQKGDIAEGYSVSREKKESFPLTVTSAQKNPTAFYLCASSDRTGLETQFFGPGTRLTVL.

The chain joins TRBV12-3 or TRBV12-4 to TRBJ2-5; D may be TRBD1 (5 bases). The DNA end favors TRBJ2-7, so the J call may be wrong. CDR3 length: 13 residues. CDR3 sequence (DNA): TGTGCCAGCAGTTTACAGGGTGTCAACGAGCAGTACTTC. Translation gives CASSLQGVNEQYF.

The chain uses TRBV7-2 and TRBJ1-4; D call uncertain. This CDR3 comprises 16 residues. Trimming pared 5 bases from V and 3 bases from J, leaving 16 bases between. Germline V gene lookup returns CDR1 SGHTA and CDR2 FQGNSA. The CDR3 is CASSLGPPGANEKLFF. CDR3 coding DNA: TGTGCCAGCAGCCTAGGGCCCCCTGGGGCTAATGAAAAACTGTTTTTT.